A selection of T cell receptor beta chains follows, all from one sample in a study of CD8 T cells in Susac syndrome. TCRdb recomputed calls from the immunoSEQ multiplex PCR reads with MiXCR, one row per CDR3 protein. The repertoire holds tens of thousands of distinct CDR3 sequences, with roughly 90% as singletons. The sequencing input was CD8+ T cells from PBMCs. The receptors were gathered from a human donor with multiple sclerosis. CDR3s include the opening cysteine and the closing phenylalanine or tryptophan. The D gene is left open where the match is weak. Clone size, where shown, is once, few, many, or a class for clones that have expanded.

size	D	V	J	CDR3	DNA
.	.	TRBV19	TRBJ2-7	CASSLAGTSYEQYF	TGTGCCAGTAGTCTTGCTGGCACCTCCTACGAGCAGTACTTC
.	.	TRBV24-1	TRBJ2-2	CATSDFIRGNLNTGELFF	TGTGCCACCAGTGATTTCATTAGGGGCAACCTGAACACCGGGGAGCTGTTTTTT
.	.	TRBV13	TRBJ2-3	CASSLGEGPRADTQYF	TGTGCCAGCAGCTTAGGAGAAGGACCGAGAGCAGATACGCAGTATTTT
.	.	TRBV2	TRBJ2-1	CASSVWGALENEQFF	TGTGCCAGCAGTGTATGGGGGGCGTTAGAGAATGAGCAGTTCTTC
.	TRBD1	TRBV5-6	TRBJ1-1	CASRRTGDTEAFF	TGTGCCAGCAGGCGGACAGGGGACACTGAAGCTTTCTTT
.	.	TRBV6-5	TRBJ2-7	CASSHGTEVPYEQYF	TGTGCCAGCAGCCACGGGACGGAGGTACCCTACGAGCAGTACTTC
.	.	TRBV7-9	TRBJ1-1	CASRPELMNTEAFF	TGTGCCAGCCGCCCGGAACTTATGAACACTGAAGCTTTCTTT
.	.	TRBV7-2	TRBJ1-2	CASSSSGFDYYGYTF	TGTGCCAGCAGCTCCTCTGGGTTCGACTACTATGGCTACACCTTC
.	TRBD1	TRBV4-1	TRBJ1-1	CASSLGTGITEAFF	TGCGCCAGCAGCCTGGGGACAGGGATAACTGAAGCTTTCTTT
.	TRBD2	TRBV6-5	TRBJ2-7	CASSPGLAGVYEQYF	TGTGCCAGCAGTCCCGGACTAGCGGGAGTTTACGAGCAGTACTTC
.	.	TRBV5-6	TRBJ1-1	CASSGGLGNEAFF	TGTGCCAGCAGCGGGGGCTTGGGAAATGAAGCTTTCTTT
.	.	TRBV7-6	TRBJ1-6	CASSFLQASAGNSPLHF	TGTGCCAGCAGCTTCTTACAGGCTTCGGCGGGTAATTCACCCCTCCACTTT
.	.	TRBV4-1	TRBJ1-1	CASSQAEVDDTEAFF	TGCGCCAGCAGCCAAGCGGAGGTGGACGACACTGAAGCTTTCTTT
.	.	TRBV5-4	TRBJ2-7	CASSLGGRMMVSYEQYF	TGTGCCAGCAGCTTGGGAGGGAGGATGATGGTGTCCTACGAGCAGTACTTC
.	.	TRBV10-1	TRBJ2-2	CASSGDEANTGELFF	TGCGCCAGCAGCGGGGACGAAGCGAACACCGGGGAGCTGTTTTTT
.	.	TRBV29-1	TRBJ1-2	CSVYSSRGGYTF	TGCAGCGTTTATAGTTCCAGAGGAGGCTACACCTTC
.	TRBD1	TRBV6-5	TRBJ1-3	CASSYGTGGNTIYF	TGTGCCAGCAGTTACGGGACAGGGGGCAACACCATATATTTT
.	.	TRBV19	TRBJ2-5	CASSGLSQTQYF	TGTGCCAGTAGTGGTCTTAGCCAGACCCAGTACTTC
.	TRBD1	TRBV9	TRBJ2-3	CASSVGQGAGDTQYF	TGTGCCAGCAGCGTAGGCCAGGGGGCCGGAGATACGCAGTATTTT
few	.	TRBV6-2/TRBV6-3	TRBJ2-2	CASSYYTGELFF	TGTGCCAGCAGTTATTACACCGGGGAGCTGTTTTTT
.	.	TRBV6-2/TRBV6-3	TRBJ1-1	CASSLPQWEWNTEAFF	TGTGCCAGCAGCCTCCCCCAGTGGGAATGGAACACTGAAGCTTTCTTT
.	.	TRBV6-1	TRBJ1-1	CASSDRHGPQFEAFF	TGTGCCAGCAGTGATAGACACGGTCCCCAATTCGAAGCTTTCTTT
.	.	TRBV2	TRBJ1-1	CASMEGRGVTEAFF	TGTGCCAGCATGGAGGGTCGGGGAGTCACTGAAGCTTTCTTT
.	TRBD2	TRBV20-1	TRBJ2-7	CSARSTSGRINEQYF	TGCAGTGCTAGGTCGACTAGCGGGAGAATCAACGAGCAGTACTTC
.	.	TRBV5-6	TRBJ2-7	CASSSGLQYEQYF	TGTGCCAGCAGCTCGGGACTCCAGTACGAGCAGTACTTC
.	TRBD1	TRBV7-7	TRBJ2-2	CASSLDSGQGRTGELFF	TGTGCTAGCAGCTTAGACTCCGGACAGGGACGGACCGGGGAGCTGTTTTTT
.	.	TRBV29-1	TRBJ2-5	CSVYPGSGETQYF	TGCAGCGTTTACCCAGGGTCGGGAGAGACCCAGTACTTC
few	.	TRBV6-5	TRBJ2-7	CASSYGTPSYEQYF	TGTGCCAGCAGTTACGGGACTCCGTCCTACGAGCAGTACTTC
.	.	TRBV12-3/TRBV12-4	TRBJ2-5	CASSSRGAETQYF	TGTGCCAGCAGTTCTCGGGGGGCTGAGACCCAGTACTTC
.	.	TRBV4-1	TRBJ1-1	CASSQVETSNTEAFF	TGCGCCAGCAGCCAAGTTGAGACGTCGAACACTGAAGCTTTCTTT
few	TRBD2	TRBV4-3	TRBJ2-5	CASSQDVAGGFETQYF	TGCGCCAGCAGCCAAGACGTCGCGGGAGGTTTTGAGACCCAGTACTTC
.	.	TRBV7-9	TRBJ2-1	CASSLDSGEHYYNEQFF	TGTGCCAGCAGCTTAGATAGTGGGGAACACTACTACAATGAGCAGTTCTTC
.	.	TRBV12-3/TRBV12-4	TRBJ2-2	CASRPTSAGELFF	TGTGCCAGCAGACCGACTAGTGCCGGGGAGCTGTTTTTT
.	.	TRBV12-3/TRBV12-4	TRBJ2-1	CASSLWAGSSYNEQFF	TGTGCCAGCAGTTTATGGGCAGGGAGCTCCTACAATGAGCAGTTCTTC
.	TRBD2	TRBV19	TRBJ2-3	CASSIGPSGAYTQYF	TGTGCCAGTAGTATAGGGCCTAGCGGGGCTTATACGCAGTATTTT
.	.	TRBV5-8	TRBJ2-2	CASSALKGINTGELFF	TGTGCCAGCAGCGCCTTGAAGGGAATCAACACCGGGGAGCTGTTTTTT
.	TRBD2	TRBV4-1	TRBJ2-1	CASSQSGGAPNEQFF	TGCGCCAGCAGCCAAAGCGGGGGAGCACCCAATGAGCAGTTCTTC
once	TRBD2	TRBV20-1	TRBJ2-7	CSARALAGASYEQYF	TGCAGTGCTAGAGCTCTAGCGGGGGCATCCTACGAGCAGTACTTC
.	.	TRBV4-1	TRBJ1-5	CASSQDPTAIKPQHF	TGCGCCAGCAGCCAAGATCCGACAGCGATAAAACCCCAGCATTTT
.	.	TRBV24-1	TRBJ2-5	CATSDPRQGRWLETQYF	TGTGCCACCAGTGATCCCCGCCAGGGGCGTTGGTTAGAGACCCAGTACTTC
.	.	TRBV24-1	TRBJ1-2	CATSEHNTRGRDYGYTF	TGTGCCACCAGTGAGCACAATACACGGGGTCGAGACTATGGCTACACCTTC
.	TRBD1	TRBV19	TRBJ2-2	CASLTGTDHTGELFF	TGTGCCAGCCTCACCGGGACAGATCACACCGGGGAGCTGTTTTTT
.	TRBD1	TRBV4-1	TRBJ2-2	CASSRGTGGTGELFF	TGCGCCAGCAGCCGTGGGACAGGGGGCACCGGGGAGCTGTTTTTT
few	TRBD2	TRBV3-1	TRBJ2-7	CASSQEGLAGTSYEQYF	TGTGCCAGCAGCCAGGAGGGACTAGCGGGGACGTCCTACGAGCAGTACTTC
once	.	TRBV18	TRBJ2-7	CASSPGSHEQYF	TGTGCCAGCTCTCCTGGATCCCACGAGCAGTACTTC
.	TRBD1	TRBV19	TRBJ1-5	CASRVGQENYSNQPQHF	TGTGCCAGTAGAGTGGGACAGGAAAATTATAGCAATCAGCCCCAGCATTTT